This TCR beta chain was documented in a study of monozygotic twins with inflammatory bowel disease. Per germline, CDR1 ENHRY and CDR2 SYGVKD. The CDR3 runs 16 residues. cDNA encoding TCRalpha and TCRbeta underwent two nested PCRs of roughly 17 and 9 cycles, each of which was followed by bead purification. TCRdb re-called the 5' RACE reads, yielding one record per CDR3 amino acid sequence without DNA. The sample spans more than 300,000 distinct CDR3 sequences; the ten largest clones claim 5.5% to 6.5%. The clonotype was recovered from a human donor with ulcerative colitis or Crohn's disease, or a healthy co-twin of an affected twin (not recorded which). The chain is built from TRBV10-3 and TRBJ2-7; checking the TCRdb D call of TRBD1 is not possible without DNA. Source material: blood. The CDR3 protein is CAISDPGTGAPYEQYF.